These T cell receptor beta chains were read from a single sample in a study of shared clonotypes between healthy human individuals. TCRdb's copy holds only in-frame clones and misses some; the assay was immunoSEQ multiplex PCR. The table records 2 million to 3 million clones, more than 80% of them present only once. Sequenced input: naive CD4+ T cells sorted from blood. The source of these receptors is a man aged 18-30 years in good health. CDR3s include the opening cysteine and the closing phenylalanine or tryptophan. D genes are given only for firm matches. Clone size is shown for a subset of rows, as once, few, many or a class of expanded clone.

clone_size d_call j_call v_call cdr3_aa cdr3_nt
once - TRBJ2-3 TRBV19 CASRGVSRADTQYF TGTGCCAGTAGAGGTGTTAGCCGCGCAGATACGCAGTATTTT
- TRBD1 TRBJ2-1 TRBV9 CASSVGRQGYEQFF TGTGCCAGCAGCGTAGGTCGACAGGGCTATGAGCAGTTCTTC
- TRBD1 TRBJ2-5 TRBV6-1 CASTTGTVGQETQYF TGTGCCAGCACCACCGGGACAGTTGGCCAAGAGACCCAGTACTTC
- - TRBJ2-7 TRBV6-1 CASRIVNGFYEQYF TGTGCCAGCAGGATAGTGAATGGTTTCTACGAGCAGTACTTC
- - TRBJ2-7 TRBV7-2 CASSLDGGPYEQYF TGTGCCAGCAGCTTAGATGGGGGGCCCTACGAGCAGTACTTC
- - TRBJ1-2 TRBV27 CASSSPGEQNTF TGTGCCAGCAGTTCCCCTGGGGAGCAGAACACCTTC
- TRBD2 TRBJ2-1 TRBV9 CASSALAGAHNEQFF TGTGCCAGCAGCGCTCTAGCGGGGGCCCACAATGAGCAGTTCTTC
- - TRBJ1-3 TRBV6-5 CASSLGPVGDTIYF TGTGCCAGCAGTTTAGGCCCAGTTGGAGACACCATATATTTT
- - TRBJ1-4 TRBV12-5 CASGLRKRRINEKLFF TGTGCTAGTGGTTTAAGGAAGCGCCGTATTAATGAAAAACTGTTTTTT
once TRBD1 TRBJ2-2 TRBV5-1 CASSSGGHTGELFF TGCGCCAGCAGCTCAGGGGGCCACACCGGGGAGCTGTTTTTT
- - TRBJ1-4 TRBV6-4 CASSEQGGEKLFF TGTGCCAGCAGTGAACAGGGTGGGGAAAAACTGTTTTTT
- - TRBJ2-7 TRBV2 CASSDEGVSEQYF TGTGCCAGCAGTGATGAGGGAGTGTCCGAGCAGTACTTC
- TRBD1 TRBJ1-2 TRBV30 CACQSSWTGVGYTF TGTGCCTGCCAATCATCCTGGACAGGGGTCGGCTACACCTTC
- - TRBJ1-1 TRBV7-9 CASSLGETEAFF TGTGCCAGCAGCTTAGGTGAAACTGAAGCTTTCTTT
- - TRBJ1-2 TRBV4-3 CASSQDRYNYGYTF TGCGCCAGCAGCCAAGATAGGTATAACTATGGCTACACCTTC
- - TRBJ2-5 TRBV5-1 CASSLLVREETQYF TGCGCCAGCAGCTTGTTGGTCAGGGAGGAGACCCAGTACTTC
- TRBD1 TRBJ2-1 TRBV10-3 CAISPGTGGYNEQFF TGTGCCATCAGTCCTGGGACAGGGGGGTACAATGAGCAGTTCTTC
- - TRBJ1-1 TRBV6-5 CASRGPTEAFF TGTGCCAGCAGAGGACCCACTGAAGCTTTCTTT